Following are 10 T cell receptor beta chains from one sample sequenced in a study of T cell responses to AZD1222 COVID-19 vaccine. Assay used: immunoSEQ multiplex PCR; TCRdb lists only in-frame clones, some missing. The data show 130,000 to 150,000 clones, with around nine tenths seen just once and less than 5.5% held by the top ten. The sequencing used peripheral blood, collected on day 0 of AZD1222 vaccination. The receptor source for this set is an adult in good health.

The rearrangement joins TRBV15 to TRBJ2-7; D not resolved. Per the germline V gene, CDR1 is LNHNV and CDR2 is YYDKDF (reference sequence). V lost 3 bases, J lost 3 bases, and 9 bases lay in between. The CDR3 covers 13 residues. CDR3 in DNA: TGTGCCACCAGCAGCGGAGACAACTACGAGCAGTACTTC. Protein product: CATSSGDNYEQYF.

The J gene is TRBJ2-1, the V gene TRBV24-1, with TRBD2 matching 13 bases. The ends lost 3 bases at V and 9 bases at J; junction bases unmatched: 10. Germline CDR1 and CDR2: KGHDR and SFDVKD. The CDR3 is made up of 17 amino acids. CDR3 sequence (DNA): TGTGCCACCAGTGATCGCTGGGGGGGACTAGCGGGATTTGAGCAGTTCTTC. It encodes CATSDRWGGLAGFEQFF.

This clone was found once. The J gene is TRBJ2-2, the V gene TRBV11-2; no clear D. Trimming took 1 base from V and 4 from J, leaving 4 bases between them. CDR1 SGHAT and CDR2 FQNNGV come from the germline V gene. This CDR3 contains 13 residues. CDR3 sequence: CASSLAPTGELFF. The CDR3 nucleotides read TGTGCCAGCAGCTTAGCCCCCACCGGGGAGCTGTTTTTT.

The CDR3 bases are TGTGCCTCGAGAGCGAGCAGAGACAATCAGCCCCAGCATTTT. Amino acids: CASRASRDNQPQHF. The chain uses TRBV10-3 and TRBJ1-5; D not resolved. The length of the CDR3 is 14 residues. Germline values: CDR1 ENHRY, CDR2 SYGVKD. Trimming took 11 bases from V and 3 from J, leaving 17 bases between them.

The chain has TRBV7-3 and TRBJ1-1; D is unresolved. Per germline, CDR1 SGHTA and CDR2 FQGTGA. The V gene lost 5 bases and the J gene lost 5 bases, with 15 bases spanning the gap. The CDR3 totals 14 residues. Here the CDR3 DNA reads TGTGCCAGCAGCGCGGACCCTGGGAGAACTGAAGCTTTCTTT. Protein: CASSADPGRTEAFF.

The chain couples TRBV9 to TRBJ2-1; 12 bases map to TRBD2. There are 15 residues in the CDR3. The germline V gene has CDR1 SGDLS and CDR2 YYNGEE. The V segment lost 2 bases and the J segment 8 bases; nucleotides outside the gene matches: 5. The CDR3 here is CASSVTSGSVHEQFF. The CDR3 region has the DNA TGTGCCAGCAGCGTGACTAGCGGGAGTGTGCATGAGCAGTTCTTC.

This chain links TRBV7-9 with TRBJ2-7; possible D gene TRBD2, 7 bases. Germline CDR1 is SEHNR and CDR2 is FQNEAQ (reference sequence). This CDR3 contains 13 residues. Trimming stripped 6 bases from V and 4 bases from J, with 13 bases between. The CDR3 is CASSQGTTYEQYF. The CDR3 bases are TGTGCCAGCAGTCAGGGGACTACATACGAGCAGTACTTC.

This chain links TRBV5-1 with TRBJ2-5; D unclear. Germline V lookup: CDR1 SGHRS, CDR2 YFSETQ. V was shortened by 3 bases and J by 2 bases, with 5 bases between the two germline ends. This CDR3 is built from 12 residues. The CDR3 DNA reads as TGCGCCAGCAGCTCCCTGCAAGAGACCCAGTACTTC. Translation: CASSSLQETQYF. The entire variable domain, with the rest obtained from reference TRBV5-1 and TRBJ2-5, is as follows: KAGVTQTPRYLIKTRGQQVTLSCSPISGHRSVSWYQQTPGQGLQFLFEYFSETQRNKGNFPGRFSGRQFSNSRSEMNVSTLELGDSALYLCASSSLQETQYFGPGTRLLVL.

The CDR3 nucleotides are TGCGCCAGCAGCTCGACGCTAGGGGATAACTATGGCTACACCTTC. Amino acid sequence: CASSSTLGDNYGYTF. The rearrangement joins TRBV4-3 to TRBJ1-2, with D possibly TRBD1 on 5 matching bases. The CDR3 has 15 amino acids. Germline CDR1 is LGHNA and CDR2 is YSLEER. V was clipped by 5 bases and J by 1 base, with 14 bases between them.

J is TRBJ1-2 and V is TRBV27; D remains unclear. V lost 2 bases to trimming and J lost 8 bases, with 15 bases between them. Germline V lookup: CDR1 MNHEY, CDR2 SMNVEV (reference sequence). CDR3 length: 14 residues. CDR3 loop: CASSLDQGRRGYTF. Written as DNA, the CDR3 is TGTGCCAGCAGTTTAGATCAAGGGCGACGGGGCTACACCTTC.